This paragraph reports one TCR beta chain. Assay: immunoSEQ multiplex PCR; the TCRdb copy retains only in-frame clones and omits some. The sample has tens of thousands of clones, 70% to 90% seen once. The entry originates in a study of OX40 agonist ivuxolimab in advanced cancers. Trimming pared 2 bases from V and 0 bases from J, leaving 14 bases between. The CDR3 extends over 18 amino acids. Germline V gene data show CDR1 as SGHAT and CDR2 as FQNNGV. The source is an adult with an advanced solid tumor such as melanoma, head and neck, liver or kidney cancer. The sample in question was CD4+ or CD8+ T cells sorted from blood, obtained in a trial of the OX40 agonist ivuxolimab. This sequence joins TRBV11-2 and TRBJ2-6; no firm D call. CDR3 sequence: CASSLYPKGISGANVLTF. The CDR3 region has the DNA TGTGCCAGCAGCTTATACCCCAAAGGGATCTCTGGGGCCAACGTCCTGACTTTC.